This T cell receptor (beta chain) was identified during a study of blood T cell repertoires in COVID-19 (TCRdb year 2020). Turning to the overall study: Collaborator samples came from the United States, Italy and Spain and covered acute and convalescent phases of COVID-19. HLA class I and class II types, where available, came from metadata supplied by the sample provider rather than from assay-based typing. The material from the prospective study consisted of cDNA or gDNA derived from T cells, B-cell-depleted T cells, or PBMCs. The repertoires were released in a freely available public database meant as a resource for research on the immune response to SARS-CoV-2. The samples were drawn from the first 160 participants of the ongoing ImmuneRACE study and from over 950 subjects provided by 6 global collaborators. Nearly every sample came with metadata listing a de-identified subject ID, COVID-19 status, age in years and sex. The dataset comprised deeply sampled blood TCRbeta repertoires from subjects exposed to, actively infected with, or recovered from COVID-19.

About this clone: There is no known antigen for this receptor. No base-level quality is on record; no much larger clone is a single base apart.

A second Seattle source provided samples from volunteer blood donors who had recovered from COVID-19. The collaborating institutions used their own protocols to collect whole blood in K2EDTA tubes. For TCRbeta analysis, collaborators shipped samples as frozen whole blood, isolated PBMCs, or DNA extracted from either of those sample types. Germline trimming: 2 bases from V, 9 bases from J; junction bases outside gene matches: 5. Per the germline V gene, SGHVS is the CDR1 and FQNEAQ is the CDR2. The CDR3 runs 15 amino acids, cysteine and phenylalanine included. The read is trimmed to its CDR3 DNA, 45 bases read in frame from base 1. TCRbeta CDR3 regions were amplified from genomic DNA by means of the immunoSEQ Assay, a bias-controlled multiplex PCR. Turning to the authors' computational methods: Nucleated cell counts per sample were estimated from amplification of reference gene primers within the assay. Sequence reads were collapsed and filtered to measure the absolute abundance of every unique TCRbeta CDR3 rearrangement. For each sample, productive Simpson clonality was calculated as the square root of Simpson's diversity index across productive rearrangements. TCRdb provides this immuneACCESS table in a form limited to in-frame rearrangements. Some clones are lacking; in checked studies, under half of them reflect an unresolved V gene, and why the rest are absent is not known. V, J and clone size are those of that table, while D and trimming were read from the DNA. The sample table lists roughly 160,000 clones, over 80% of them with a count of one. The top ten constitute less than 5% of the sample.

General findings and caveats noted by the study authors: The quantity of clinical and demographic metadata differed by source and by participant and was supplied without curation.

This receptor was taken from an older woman who had recovered from COVID-19. The sample consisted of peripheral blood. The chain employs TRBV7-8 and TRBJ1-6, with 9 bases in between that match TRBD1. The bases are TGTGCCAGCAGCTTATCGAGGACAGGGGCTTCACCCCTCCACTTT. This encodes CASSLSRTGASPLHF.